This T cell receptor beta chain was recovered during a study of glioma-infiltrating T cells. With regard to this clonotype: Its specificity is not known.

Using RNA template, CDR3s of TCR alpha and beta were amplified with iRepertoire arm-PCR. Tissue mRNA or PBMC total RNA, about 95-450 ng, went into one-step reverse transcription and amplification. TCRdb recomputed calls from the multiplex PCR reads with MiXCR, one row per CDR3 protein. This table has about 140,000 distinct CDR3 sequences, 30% to 40% appearing once. V lost 6 bases and J lost 0, with 12 bases in between. Germline CDR1 reads MDHEN; CDR2 reads SYDVKM. The CDR3 consists of 16 residues. Study-level findings and limits: Tissue-blood divergence was below expectation in non-neoplastic patients, above in gliomas. Only very few CDR3 sequences appeared in both tissue and blood.

What was sequenced was glioma tissue, nonneoplastic brain tissue, or PBMCs (not recorded which). This sequence originates from a human donor with low-grade glioma or glioblastoma, undergoing nonglioma brain surgery, or in good health (not recorded which). The chain recombines TRBV28 with TRBJ1-6; D possibly corresponds to TRBD1 (6 bases). CDR3 amino acids: CASSPTGSSYNSPLHF. For the CDR3, the DNA is TGTGCCAGCAGCCCCACAGGGAGCTCCTATAATTCACCCCTCCACTTT.